This T cell receptor (beta chain) was profiled in a study of T cell changes during pregnancy in multiple sclerosis. Produced via immunoSEQ multiplex PCR; TCRdb's table is partial and in-frame only. The sample contains about 45,000 clones, roughly nine tenths of which appear only once. The sample consisted of CD4+ T cells from peripheral blood mononuclear cells, taken in the first trimester of pregnancy. This sequence originates from a female donor with multiple sclerosis, enrolled in a pregnancy study.

CDR3 protein: CASAFGQASYEQYF. The CDR3 nucleotides read TGCGCCAGCGCGTTTGGACAGGCCTCCTACGAGCAGTACTTC. The genes are TRBV5-1 and TRBJ2-7; 7 bases align to TRBD1. The V gene end was trimmed by 7 bases and the J gene end by 0 bases; junction bases not matched to a gene: 7. The CDR3 runs 14 residues. Germline V gene data show CDR1 as SGHRS and CDR2 as YFSETQ.